These 14 T cell receptor beta chains came from one sample sequenced in a study of T cell repertoires in cytomegalovirus infection. One entry per CDR3 protein results from TCRdb running MiXCR on the reads. In the table there are approximately 490,000 distinct CDR3 sequences, 10% to 12% of which are singletons. Sequencing used PBMCs. The receptors stem from a human donor in good health (CMV status not recorded). Some clones in this sample may be carry-over from other donors' samples.

This clonotype was recorded many times. The chain uses TRBV7-2 and TRBJ2-5; 8 bases are a match to TRBD1. The CDR3 length is 15 residues. The J segment lost 1 base and the V segment lost 4 bases, leaving 5 bases of the junction unmatched. From germline, CDR1 is SGHTA and CDR2 FQGNSA. The CDR3 region is CASSSTGGTQETQYF. The CDR3, as DNA: TGTGCCAGCAGCTCAACAGGGGGTACCCAAGAGACCCAGTACTTC.

The table lists this clonotype with a few counts. V is TRBV5-1 and J is TRBJ2-3; TRBD2 agrees at 8 bases. This CDR3 has 15 amino acids. V dropped 2 bases and J dropped 6; count of bases not matched to a gene: 8. The V gene's germline CDR1 is SGHRS and CDR2 YFSETQ. The CDR3 loop reads CASSFRTSSLDTQYF. DNA of the CDR3: TGCGCCAGCAGCTTCAGGACTAGCTCCCTGGATACGCAGTATTTT.

This clonotype occurred many times. The chain recombines TRBV7-8 with TRBJ2-7; tentatively, D is TRBD1 (5 bases). V lost 5 bases, J lost 7 bases, and 27 bases lay in between. The germline CDR1 and CDR2 sequences are SGHVS and FQNEAQ. CDR3 length: 17 amino acids. The CDR3 coding sequence is TGTGCCAGCAGCCCTGCGACGGCGACAGTGGATGTCAGGGAGCAGTACTTC. This codes for CASSPATATVDVREQYF.

V is TRBV18 and J is TRBJ1-1; D gene unclear. The CDR3 runs to 14 residues. The V end was cut by 4 bases, the J end by 0 bases, with 9 bases between. Germline V lookup: CDR1 KGHSH, CDR2 LQKENI. DNA for the CDR3: TGTGCCAGCTCACAATACCAGGTGAACACTGAAGCTTTCTTT. It translates to CASSQYQVNTEAFF.

This clonotype was observed at least ten times. In DNA form, the CDR3 reads TGTGCCAGCAGCTCGAGAGGAGTGAGCTCCTACGAGCAGTACTTC. This codes for CASSSRGVSSYEQYF. The rearrangement uses TRBV7-2 and TRBJ2-7; D gene unclear. The V end lost 4 bases, the J end lost 0 bases, and 13 bases lay between the germline ends. The CDR3 covers 15 residues. Germline CDR1 is SGHTA and CDR2 is FQGNSA.

This clonotype has at least ten counts. The chain links TRBV27 to TRBJ1-5, with D perhaps TRBD1 (6 bases). CDR3 size: 15 residues. Germline lookup yields CDR1 MNHEY and CDR2 SMNVEV (reference sequence). Deletions cut 4 bases from V and 6 bases from J, with 16 bases between. The CDR3 spells CASSSAGAGRQPQHF. The CDR3 DNA is TGTGCCAGCAGTTCGGCAGGGGCAGGTCGTCAGCCCCAGCATTTT.

This clonotype was found many times. The V gene is TRBV4-1, the J gene TRBJ2-7; unclear D gene. Germline V gives CDR1 MGHRA, CDR2 YSYEKL. This CDR3 is built from 15 residues. The V end lost 4 bases, the J end lost 3 bases, and 16 bases lay between the germline ends. Written as DNA, the CDR3 is TGCGCCAGCAGCCCATCCGGGTCCCTATTCTACGAGCAGTACTTC. Protein product: CASSPSGSLFYEQYF.

Many counts were recorded for this clonotype. The genes are TRBV7-8 and TRBJ1-2, with D maybe TRBD1 (6 bases). The CDR3 is 14 residues long. Germline CDR1 and CDR2: SGHVS and FQNEAQ. V shed 1 base and J shed 4 bases, with 10 bases lying between them. The CDR3 loop reads CASSLEWGPYGYTF. CDR3 DNA: TGTGCCAGCAGCTTAGAGTGGGGGCCCTATGGCTACACCTTC.

This clonotype was counted a few times. This sequence joins TRBV5-4 and TRBJ1-1; no firm D call. This CDR3 has 14 amino acids. Germline V gene sequence: CDR1 SGHNT, CDR2 YYREEE (reference sequence). V dropped 4 bases and J dropped 6 bases, with 16 bases sitting between them. This CDR3 reads CASSPGLTAPEAFF. The CDR3 DNA is TGTGCCAGCAGCCCCGGATTGACGGCGCCTGAAGCTTTCTTT.

This clonotype was seen repeatedly, ten times or more. The chain links TRBV7-6 to TRBJ2-1; D may match TRBD1 or TRBD2 (6 bases each). This CDR3 spans 15 amino acids. Between the trimmed V and J ends, which lost 2 bases and 4 bases, there was a span of 12 bases. Germline CDR1 is SGHVS and CDR2 is FNYEAQ. The CDR3 bases are TGTGCCAGCAGCTTAAGGGGGGACCCATACAATGAGCAGTTCTTC. Residues: CASSLRGDPYNEQFF.

This clonotype appeared many times. The rearrangement uses TRBV4-1 and TRBJ2-3; TRBD2 is a possible D gene (6 bases). V lost 1 base and J lost 5, with 13 bases in between. CDR1 MGHRA and CDR2 YSYEKL come from the germline V gene. The CDR3 consists of 15 residues. The CDR3 coding sequence is TGCGCCAGCAGCCAAGCCGAGGTGGGGGGAGATACGCAGTATTTT. Amino acid sequence: CASSQAEVGGDTQYF.

This clonotype was observed at least ten times. V and J are TRBV18 and TRBJ2-5; the match to TRBD2 covers 13 bases. Unmatched junction bases numbered 6, after V lost 2 bases and J lost 3 bases. The CDR3 consists of 17 residues. Germline V CDR1 and CDR2: KGHSH, LQKENI. The CDR3 region is CASSPGLAGVNKETQYF. The CDR3 region has the DNA TGTGCCAGCTCACCAGGACTAGCGGGGGTCAATAAAGAGACCCAGTACTTC.

This chain uses TRBV20-1 with TRBJ2-3; 10 bases align to TRBD1. CDR1 and CDR2 from the germline V gene are DFQATT and SNEGSKA (reference sequence). CDR3 length equals 16 residues. Trimming removed 5 bases from V and 5 bases from J; junction bases left unmatched: 13. DNA of the CDR3: TGCAGTGCTGGGGGGGCCGGGACAGGGGTCATAGATACGCAGTATTTT. Protein sequence: CSAGGAGTGVIDTQYF.

A few counts support this clonotype. The chain couples TRBV5-1 to TRBJ2-1; D is ambiguous. The length of the CDR3 is 12 residues. The germline V and J ends were trimmed by 7 bases and 5 bases, with 10 bases remaining between them. CDR1 is SGHRS, CDR2 YFSETQ, per germline. The CDR3 DNA reads TGCGCCAGCCAAGGGCCGAACAATGAGCAGTTCTTC. Protein product: CASQGPNNEQFF.